This T cell receptor (beta chain) was captured by sequencing in a study of shared clonotypes between healthy human individuals. At deep level, the assay was performed. As handled by the study authors: Filtering differed, since immunoSEQ gave only junction sequences and no quality scores. Generated by immunoSEQ multiplex PCR, the TCRdb table keeps only in-frame clones and is missing some. The D gene and trimming were derived from the DNA, and the V and J assignments and clone size from that table. This table holds about 2.5 million clones, 85% to 95% found once. With 3 bases clipped from V and 4 bases from J, the junction kept 2 bases outside the gene matches. From germline, CDR1 is MDHEN and CDR2 SYDVKM. This CDR3 has 14 amino acids.

The chain recombines TRBV28 with TRBJ1-5; 8 bases are shared with TRBD1. The sequence was collected from a man aged 18 to 30 in good health. Some clones in this sample may be carry-over from other donors' samples. The source material was naive CD4+ T cells from PBMCs. The subset denotes: CD45RA+ positively selected. Here the CDR3 reads CASSLGQVNQPQHF. CDR3 in DNA: TGTGCCAGCAGTTTGGGACAGGTTAATCAGCCCCAGCATTTT.